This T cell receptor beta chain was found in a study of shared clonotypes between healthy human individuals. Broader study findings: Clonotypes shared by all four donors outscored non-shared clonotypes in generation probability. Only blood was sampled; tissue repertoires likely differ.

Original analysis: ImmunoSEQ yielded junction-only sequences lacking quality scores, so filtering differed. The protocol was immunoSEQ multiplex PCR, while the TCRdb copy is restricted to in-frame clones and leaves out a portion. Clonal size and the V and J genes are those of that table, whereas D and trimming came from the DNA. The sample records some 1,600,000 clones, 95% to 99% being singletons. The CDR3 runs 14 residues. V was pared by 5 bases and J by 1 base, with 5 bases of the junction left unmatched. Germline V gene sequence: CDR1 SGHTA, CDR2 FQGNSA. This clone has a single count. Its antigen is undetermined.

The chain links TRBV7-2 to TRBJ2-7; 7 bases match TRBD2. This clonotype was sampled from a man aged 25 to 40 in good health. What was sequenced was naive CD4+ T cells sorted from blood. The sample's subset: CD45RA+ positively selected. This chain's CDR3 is CASSTGLGSYEQYF. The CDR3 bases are TGTGCCAGCAGCACCGGACTAGGGTCCTACGAGCAGTACTTC.